This T cell receptor (beta chain) emerged from a study of shared clonotypes between healthy human individuals. Donors were healthy HIV-negative adults without recent acute infections or vaccinations. A split of CD4+ cells into CD45RA+ naive and CD45RA-negative memory subsets was performed. Turning to this clone: Its cognate antigen is unknown.

Evenly divided among several immunoSEQ plates was the genomic DNA of each subset. Clones were sequenced by immunoSEQ multiplex PCR, and TCRdb holds only the in-frame ones, with some missing. The sample holds 1,500,000 or so clones, 96% seen once. The ends were cut back, 4 bases at V and 0 bases at J, with 4 bases in the middle. Germline CDR1 reads MGHDK; CDR2 reads SYGVNS. CDR3 size: 12 residues. The study, taken as a whole, reports: Clonotype sharing among the donors was expected to vary with sequencing depth.

This clonotype was sampled from a man aged 30-40 years in good health. Sample: naive CD4+ T cells sorted from blood. Documented subset: CD45RA+ positively selected. The gene calls are TRBV25-1 and TRBJ2-7; D not certain. CDR3 DNA: TGTGCCAGCAGTGTCAACTCCTACGAGCAGTACTTC. This gives the protein CASSVNSYEQYF.